These 26 T cell receptor beta chains came from one sample sequenced in a study of cytomegalovirus exposure and HLA in healthy donors. Vbeta (60) and Jbeta (13) primers were used in the PCR. The method was immunoSEQ multiplex PCR; TCRdb's version includes in-frame clones alone and lacks a portion of them. The repertoire holds some 170,000 clones, with 82% as singletons. Sequencing was done on a sample of PBMCs. Receptors originate from a girl aged 2-10 years in good health and CMV-seropositive.

This chain uses TRBV19 with TRBJ1-1; no definite D call. Trimming left V 5 bases short and J 5 bases short, with 9 bases between. The CDR3 is 12 amino acids. The V gene's germline CDR1 is LNHDA and CDR2 SQIVND (reference sequence). For the CDR3, the DNA is TGTGCCAGTAGTCTCCGGGGTACTGAAGCTTTCTTT. Its protein is CASSLRGTEAFF.

This clone occurred once. This sequence joins TRBV9 and TRBJ2-7; weak D call: TRBD2 (6 bases). The V gene's germline CDR1 is SGDLS and CDR2 YYNGEE. The CDR3 has 14 amino acids. The germline V and J ends were trimmed by 0 bases and 6 bases, with 13 bases remaining between them. This CDR3 is CASSVEGEVGEQYF. The CDR3 nucleotides are TGTGCCAGCAGCGTAGAAGGGGAGGTGGGCGAGCAGTACTTC. Looking up the rest from reference TRBV9 and TRBJ2-7 gives the full variable domain: DSGVTQTPKHLITATGQRVTLRCSPRSGDLSVYWYQQSLDQGLQFLIQYYNGEERAKGNILERFSAQQFPDLHSELNLSSLELGDSALYFCASSVEGEVGEQYFGPGTRLTVT.

There are a few counts of this clone. V usage is TRBV6-1 and J usage is TRBJ2-5; tentative D call: TRBD2 (6 bases). CDR1 MNHNS and CDR2 SASEGT come from the germline V gene. CDR3 length: 15 amino acids. V was pared by 1 base and J by 5 bases, with 14 bases between. This CDR3 is CASSEDGGLRETQYF. The CDR3 bases are TGTGCCAGCAGTGAAGACGGCGGACTAAGGGAGACCCAGTACTTC.

This clone was seen a few times. V and J are TRBV4-1 and TRBJ2-7; D is perhaps TRBD2 (6 bases). This CDR3 contains 15 residues. Germline V CDR1 and CDR2: MGHRA, YSYEKL. V was trimmed by 4 bases and J by 0 bases, leaving 13 bases between them. CDR3 loop: CASSPRDSSSYEQYF. DNA for the CDR3: TGCGCCAGCAGCCCCCGGGACTCAAGCTCCTACGAGCAGTACTTC.

This clone was counted a few times. This sequence joins TRBV4-1 and TRBJ2-7; TRBD2 is a possible D gene (6 bases). Looked up from germline, CDR1 is MGHRA and CDR2 is YSYEKL. Trimming stripped 4 bases from V and 0 bases from J, with 16 bases between. CDR3 length: 16 residues. The CDR3 DNA reads TGCGCCAGCAGCCCCCACCGGGACTCCTACTCCTACGAGCAGTACTTC. It yields the protein CASSPHRDSYSYEQYF.

This rearrangement joins TRBV30 to TRBJ1-2; no clear D. CDR3 length equals 12 residues. Trimming stripped 2 bases from V and 8 bases from J, with 12 bases between. Germline loops: CDR1 GTSNPN, CDR2 SVGIG (reference sequence). CDR3 nucleotides: TGTGCCTGGAGTTCGTACTACGGCGGCTACACCTTC. It specifies CAWSSYYGGYTF.

This clone has just one count. CDR3 loop: CASSLPLGLGETQYF. Written as DNA, the CDR3 is TGTGCCAGCAGTCTCCCACTAGGTTTAGGGGAGACCCAGTACTTC. The rearrangement links TRBV25-1 to TRBJ2-5, with D perhaps TRBD2 (5 bases). The CDR3 runs to 15 residues. The germline gives CDR1 MGHDK, CDR2 SYGVNS. V was shortened by 5 bases and J by 5 bases, with 18 bases between the two germline ends.

The chain is built from TRBV5-1 and TRBJ2-2; a possible D gene is TRBD2 (6 bases). V was trimmed by 3 bases and J by 6 bases, leaving 18 bases between them. CDR3 length: 16 residues. Germline V lookup: CDR1 SGHRS, CDR2 YFSETQ. CDR3 nucleotide sequence: TGCGCCAGCAGCTCCCGAGGCGGGATTAACCCCGGGGAGCTGTTTTTT. The encoded protein is CASSSRGGINPGELFF.

This clone has only a few counts. The V gene is TRBV5-1, the J gene TRBJ1-5; tentative D call: TRBD1 (5 bases). The CDR3 sequence is 15 residues long. Germline V CDR1 and CDR2: SGHRS, YFSETQ. Trimming shortened V by 1 base and J by 6 bases, and 14 bases separated the two germline ends. CDR3 bases: TGCGCCAGCAGCTTGAGTCCAGGGAATAGTCAGCCCCAGCATTTT. As protein: CASSLSPGNSQPQHF.

The chain carries TRBV29-1 and TRBJ2-3; no clear D gene. V lost 6 bases and J lost 6, with 13 bases in between. Germline-derived CDR1 and CDR2 are SQVTM and ANQGSEA. This CDR3 is built from 12 residues. The CDR3 loop is CSVVKPGDTQYF. As DNA, the CDR3 is TGCAGCGTCGTGAAACCGGGTGATACGCAGTATTTT.

The rearrangement uses TRBV10-3 and TRBJ2-1; TRBD2 aligns across 10 bases. J gave up 6 bases and V 2 bases, and 4 bases lay outside the gene matches. Germline V gene data show CDR1 as ENHRY and CDR2 as SYGVKD. The CDR3 is 15 residues long. The CDR3, as DNA: TGTGCCATCAGTGAGAGCGGGAGGGCCCGCAATGAGCAGTTCTTC. It encodes CAISESGRARNEQFF.

V is TRBV7-9 and J is TRBJ2-7, with D possibly being TRBD2 (6 bases). The CDR3 consists of 14 residues. CDR1 is SEHNR, CDR2 FQNEAQ, per germline (reference sequence). The germline V and J ends were trimmed by 5 bases and 3 bases, with 14 bases remaining between them. The DNA for the CDR3 is TGTGCCAGCAGCCACCGGGACTCGGACTACGAGCAGTACTTC. This sequence encodes CASSHRDSDYEQYF.

This sequence joins TRBV5-4 and TRBJ1-1; 7 bases align to TRBD1. The CDR3 covers 13 residues. The V gene end was trimmed by 2 bases and the J gene end by 10 bases; junction bases not matched to a gene: 8. CDR1 and CDR2 (germline): SGHNT, YYREEE (reference sequence). The CDR3 nucleotides read TGTGCCAGCAGCTTCGCGACAGGGACGGTAGCTTTCTTT. It yields the protein CASSFATGTVAFF.

The chain joins TRBV4-2 to TRBJ2-5; D unclear. The CDR3 has 14 residues. Germline loops: CDR1 LGHNA, CDR2 YNFKEQ. The V and J ends lost 0 bases and 5 bases respectively, with 10 bases between them. CDR3 DNA sequence: TGTGCCAGCAGCCAAGACCCCGAGTGGGAGACCCAGTACTTC. It yields the protein CASSQDPEWETQYF.

The J gene is TRBJ2-5, the V gene TRBV10-3; D is perhaps TRBD1 (6 bases). The CDR3 covers 16 residues. CDR1 and CDR2 from the germline V gene are ENHRY and SYGVKD. Trimming removed 0 bases from V and 5 bases from J, with 16 bases in between. The CDR3 coding sequence is TGTGCCATCAGTGAGTCGAATATGGGGGACATGGAGACCCAGTACTTC. Translating it yields CAISESNMGDMETQYF.

This clone appeared a single time. J is TRBJ1-2 and V is TRBV10-3; unclear D gene. Trimming stripped 0 bases from V and 0 bases from J, with 14 bases between. This CDR3 comprises 17 residues. CDR1 is ENHRY, CDR2 SYGVKD, per germline. CDR3 coding DNA: TGTGCCATCAGTGAGTCGATCCAACTCCAAACTAACTATGGCTACACCTTC. As protein: CAISESIQLQTNYGYTF.

The chain links TRBV30 to TRBJ1-4; the match to TRBD1 covers 7 bases. V lost 7 bases and J lost 7; bases outside the gene matches: 9. The CDR3 has 13 amino acids. Germline values: CDR1 GTSNPN, CDR2 SVGIG (reference sequence). Here the CDR3 DNA reads TGTGCCTTTAACAGGGGAACAGGTGAAAAACTGTTTTTT. The encoded protein is CAFNRGTGEKLFF.

V usage is TRBV11-2 and J usage is TRBJ2-2; the D gene is possibly TRBD1 (7 bases). CDR1 SGHAT and CDR2 FQNNGV come from the germline V gene. V was shortened by 4 bases and J by 4 bases, with 19 bases between the two germline ends. The CDR3 consists of 17 residues. Here the CDR3 DNA reads TGTGCCAGCAGCTCAACCGTCAGGGGGGAGAGCACCGGGGAGCTGTTTTTT. This encodes CASSSTVRGESTGELFF.

This chain links TRBV12-5 with TRBJ2-2, with 8 positions matching TRBD2. Trimming took 0 bases from V and 0 from J; bases not matched to a gene: 0. The germline CDR1 and CDR2 sequences are LGHNT and FRNRAP. This CDR3 has 16 amino acids. CDR3 loop: CASGLVAGANTGELFF. The DNA for the CDR3 is TGTGCTAGTGGTTTGGTAGCGGGGGCGAACACCGGGGAGCTGTTTTTT. The full variable domain, rest sourced from reference TRBV12-5 and TRBJ2-2, is DARVTQTPRHKVTEMGQEVTMRCQPILGHNTVFWYRQTMMQGLELLAYFRNRAPLDDSGMPKDRFSAEMPDATLATLKIQPSEPRDSAVYFCASGLVAGANTGELFFGEGSRLTVL.

This chain's CDR3 is CASSPNTSRLADTDTQYF. CDR3 DNA: TGTGCCAGCAGCCCTAATACGAGTCGACTAGCGGACACAGATACGCAGTATTTT. This chain uses TRBV4-2 with TRBJ2-3; 9 bases align to TRBD2. Germline V gene lookup returns CDR1 LGHNA and CDR2 YNFKEQ. CDR3 length: 18 amino acids. With V trimmed by 4 bases and J by 2 bases, 13 bases remained unmatched.

V and J are TRBV9 and TRBJ2-1, with TRBD2 matching over 10 bases. The CDR3 totals 15 residues. The trim removed 0 bases at V and 3 bases at J, leaving 0 bases unmatched. Germline CDR1 and CDR2: SGDLS and YYNGEE. The CDR3 spells CASSVGTSGYNEQFF. The CDR3, as DNA: TGTGCCAGCAGCGTAGGGACTAGCGGCTACAATGAGCAGTTCTTC. Full variable domain (remainder filled in from reference TRBV9 and TRBJ2-1): DSGVTQTPKHLITATGQRVTLRCSPRSGDLSVYWYQQSLDQGLQFLIQYYNGEERAKGNILERFSAQQFPDLHSELNLSSLELGDSALYFCASSVGTSGYNEQFFGPGTRLTVL.

This sequence joins TRBV15 and TRBJ2-3; 8 bases line up with TRBD2. J gave up 1 base and V 0 bases, and 0 bases lay outside the gene matches. In germline, CDR1 is LNHNV, CDR2 YYDKDF (reference sequence). This CDR3 comprises 15 residues. The CDR3 sequence is CATSREAGGTDTQYF. The CDR3 DNA is TGTGCCACCAGCAGAGAAGCGGGAGGCACAGATACGCAGTATTTT.

The rearrangement joins TRBV5-1 to TRBJ1-1, with D possibly being TRBD1 (6 bases). V lost 0 bases and J 6 bases, leaving 21 bases between the germline ends. This CDR3 comprises 17 residues. Germline V gene lookup returns CDR1 SGHRS and CDR2 YFSETQ. Written as DNA, the CDR3 is TGCGCCAGCAGCTTGGGCACAGGGACGGCGCTGTTCCCTGAAGCTTTCTTT. Its protein product is CASSLGTGTALFPEAFF.

The chain employs TRBV4-1 and TRBJ1-2, with D maybe TRBD1 (5 bases). This CDR3 is 14 amino acids long. Trimming cost V 3 bases and J 5 bases, with 13 bases left between them. Germline loops: CDR1 MGHRA, CDR2 YSYEKL. CDR3 amino acids: CASSQSGGSYGYTF. CDR3 coding DNA: TGCGCCAGCAGCCAGTCGGGGGGAAGTTATGGCTACACCTTC.

This clone was found a few times. The rearrangement uses TRBV9 and TRBJ1-5; 8 nucleotides align to TRBD1. The CDR3 spans 15 residues. Germline loops: CDR1 SGDLS, CDR2 YYNGEE. The V segment lost 3 bases and the J segment 0 bases; nucleotides outside the gene matches: 2. The CDR3 DNA reads as TGTGCCAGCAGCGGGGGACAGGATAGCAATCAGCCCCAGCATTTT. Its protein is CASSGGQDSNQPQHF.

The CDR3 coding sequence is TGCGCCAGCAGCCAGTCCACTAGCGGGAGTTCGGGGACCGGGGAGCTGTTTTTT. Encoded protein: CASSQSTSGSSGTGELFF. The V gene is TRBV4-1, the J gene TRBJ2-2; 11 nucleotides line up with TRBD2. Trimming cost V 3 bases and J 5 bases; bases outside gene matches: 11. This CDR3 comprises 18 residues. Germline V lookup: CDR1 MGHRA, CDR2 YSYEKL.